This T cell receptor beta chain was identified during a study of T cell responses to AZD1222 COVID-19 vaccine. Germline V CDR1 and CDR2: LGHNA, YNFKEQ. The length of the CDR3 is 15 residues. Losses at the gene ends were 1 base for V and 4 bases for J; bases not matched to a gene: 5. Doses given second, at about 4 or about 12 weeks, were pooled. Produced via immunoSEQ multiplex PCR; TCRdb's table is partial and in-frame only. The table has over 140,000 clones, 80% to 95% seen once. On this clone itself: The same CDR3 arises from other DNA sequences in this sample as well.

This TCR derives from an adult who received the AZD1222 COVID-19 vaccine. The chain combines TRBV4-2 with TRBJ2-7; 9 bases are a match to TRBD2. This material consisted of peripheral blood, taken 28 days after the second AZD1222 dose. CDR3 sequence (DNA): TGTGCCAGCAGCCAAGCGCTAGCGGGGCCTTACGAGCAGTACTTC. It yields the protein CASSQALAGPYEQYF.